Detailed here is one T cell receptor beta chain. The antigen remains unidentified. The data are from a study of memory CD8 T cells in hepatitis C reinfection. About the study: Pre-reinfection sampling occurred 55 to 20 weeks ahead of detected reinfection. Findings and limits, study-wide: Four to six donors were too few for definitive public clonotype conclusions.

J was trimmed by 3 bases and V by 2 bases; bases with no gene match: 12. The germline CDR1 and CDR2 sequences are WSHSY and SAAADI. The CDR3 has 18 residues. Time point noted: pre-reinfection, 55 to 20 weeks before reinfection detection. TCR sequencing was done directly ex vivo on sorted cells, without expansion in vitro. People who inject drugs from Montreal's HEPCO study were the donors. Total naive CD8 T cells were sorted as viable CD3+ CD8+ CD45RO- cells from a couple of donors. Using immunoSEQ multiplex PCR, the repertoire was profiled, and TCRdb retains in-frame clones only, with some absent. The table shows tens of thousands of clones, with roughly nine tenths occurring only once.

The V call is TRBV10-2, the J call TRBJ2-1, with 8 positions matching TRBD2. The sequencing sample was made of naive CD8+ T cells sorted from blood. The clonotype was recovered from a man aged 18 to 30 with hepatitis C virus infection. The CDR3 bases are TGCGCCAGCAGTGAGCCCCCCTTAGCGGGGAACCTCTACAATGAGCAGTTCTTC. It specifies CASSEPPLAGNLYNEQFF.